These 9 T cell receptor beta chains were sequenced from one sample in a study of T cells in tumors after PD-1 blockade (dated by TCRdb to the late 2010s). Library generation was performed with the immunoSEQ multiplex PCR assay. TCRdb stores this immuneACCESS table with in-frame sequences only. Part of the clones is absent; in the studies checked, under half of the shortfall reflects unresolved V genes, and no reason is known for the rest. Across this sample there are fewer than 55,000 clones, with over 75% seen only once. About 4% of the sample comes from the top ten. The sample's time point, from its label and the paper: before anti-PD-1 therapy. The material sequenced was PBMCs, taken before anti-PD-1 treatment. These receptors originate from a human donor with basal cell carcinoma.

The chain recombines TRBV7-6 with TRBJ1-4; the D is unclear. Germline lookup yields CDR1 SGHVS and CDR2 FNYEAQ. V was pared by 5 bases and J by 5 bases, with 9 bases between. The CDR3 spans 13 residues. The CDR3 DNA follows: TGTGCCAGCAGCCGAGGAGGGAATGAAAAACTGTTTTTT. This translates into CASSRGGNEKLFF.

J is TRBJ2-1 and V is TRBV11-3; 9 bases match TRBD1. V shed 6 bases and J 4 bases; nucleotides not matched to a gene: 4. Germline V gene data show CDR1 as SGHNT and CDR2 as YENEEA. CDR3 size: 14 residues. CDR3 loop: CASSYGQGYNEQFF. The CDR3, as DNA: TGTGCCAGCAGTTATGGACAGGGGTACAATGAGCAGTTCTTC.

This chain connects TRBV15 to TRBJ1-5; no clear D. This CDR3 comprises 15 residues. CDR1 is LNHNV and CDR2 is YYDKDF in the germline V gene (reference sequence). Trimming took off 0 bases at V and 0 bases at J, with 6 bases between the two ends. The CDR3 sequence is CATSRDRTSNQPQHF. The CDR3 nucleotides read TGTGCCACCAGCAGAGATCGGACTAGCAATCAGCCCCAGCATTTT.

This chain connects TRBV11-1 to TRBJ2-7; 11 bases agree with TRBD1. There are 16 residues in the CDR3. The V and J ends lost 5 bases and 1 base, in that order; junction bases with no gene match: 7. Germline CDR1 and CDR2: SGHAT and FQDESV (reference sequence). CDR3 sequence (DNA): TGTGCCAGCAGCCTAAGGACAGGGGGCTTTTCCTACGAGCAGTACTTC. Translating it yields CASSLRTGGFSYEQYF.

The rearrangement joins TRBV7-9 to TRBJ2-7; no firm D call. The germline V gene has CDR1 SEHNR and CDR2 FQNEAQ (reference sequence). V shed 3 bases and J shed 6 bases, with 6 bases lying between them. CDR3 length: 11 amino acids. CDR3 region: CASSFITEQYF. The CDR3 region has the DNA TGTGCCAGCAGCTTTATAACCGAGCAGTACTTC.

This chain joins TRBV28 and TRBJ1-2; 7 positions agree with TRBD1. V lost 2 bases and J lost 6; bases outside the gene matches: 6. The CDR3 runs 14 residues. From germline, CDR1 is MDHEN and CDR2 SYDVKM. The CDR3 DNA reads as TGTGCCAGCAGTTTAAGCAGGGGGACTGATGGCTACACCTTC. This sequence encodes CASSLSRGTDGYTF.

The chain is built from TRBV14 and TRBJ1-2; 11 positions agree with TRBD1. CDR3 length equals 16 residues. V shed 4 bases and J 3 bases; nucleotides not matched to a gene: 7. Germline-derived CDR1 and CDR2 are SGHDN and FVKESK. DNA for the CDR3: TGTGCCAGCAGCCGAATAGGGACAGGGGGTGACTATGGCTACACCTTC. It yields the protein CASSRIGTGGDYGYTF.

The chain carries TRBV4-1 and TRBJ2-3; either TRBD1 or TRBD2 may fit D (6 bases each). The V gene lost 3 bases and the J gene lost 1 base, with 20 bases spanning the gap. In germline, CDR1 is MGHRA, CDR2 YSYEKL. The CDR3 consists of 18 residues. The CDR3 sequence: CASSHRLGGPAGTDTQYF. The CDR3, as DNA: TGCGCCAGCAGCCATAGATTGGGGGGCCCTGCCGGCACAGATACGCAGTATTTT.

This clone was seen a handful of times. As DNA, the CDR3 is TGTGCCAGCAGCCCCAGGACGGCATATAACTATGGCTACACCTTC. Translating it yields CASSPRTAYNYGYTF. The rearrangement links TRBV7-8 to TRBJ1-2; no reliable D call. This CDR3 is 15 amino acids long. Trimming left V 5 bases short and J 1 base short, with 14 bases between. The germline gives CDR1 SGHVS, CDR2 FQNEAQ.